These 30 T cell receptor beta chains came from one sample sequenced in a study of control samples from healthy donors and cancer patients. Profiled with immunoSEQ multiplex PCR; TCRdb holds only in-frame clones, not every one. The sample lists under 200,000 clones, roughly 91% occurring once. The source material was blood. These TCRs come from a woman between 25 and 40 years old in good health.

The chain joins TRBV28 to TRBJ1-2, with a tentative D call TRBD1 (6 bases). V was pared by 7 bases and J by 4 bases, with 10 bases between. CDR3 length equals 12 residues. Germline CDR1 and CDR2: MDHEN and SYDVKM. This CDR3 is CASNRDTYGYTF. DNA of the CDR3: TGTGCCAGCAATAGGGACACCTATGGCTACACCTTC.

The chain employs TRBV2 and TRBJ2-7; TRBD2 matches 7 bases. The germline V gene has CDR1 SNHLY and CDR2 FYNNEI. The ends lost 0 bases at V and 0 bases at J; junction bases unmatched: 2. CDR3 length: 15 residues. CDR3 sequence reads: CASSEAVAGSYEQYF. CDR3 sequence (DNA): TGTGCCAGCAGTGAAGCGGTAGCGGGCTCCTACGAGCAGTACTTC. Using reference TRBV2 and TRBJ2-7 for the parts outside the CDR3, the full variable domain is EPEVTQTPSHQVTQMGQEVILRCVPISNHLYFYWYRQILGQKVEFLVSFYNNEISEKSEIFDDQFSVERPDGSNFTLKIRSTKLEDSAMYFCASSEAVAGSYEQYFGPGTRLTVT.

The CDR3 region is CAISEGVAGTYEQYF. The CDR3 DNA reads as TGTGCCATCAGTGAGGGGGTAGCGGGGACCTACGAGCAGTACTTC. The chain links TRBV10-3 to TRBJ2-7; 8 nucleotides match TRBD2. The CDR3 is 15 residues long. With V trimmed by 2 bases and J by 2 bases, 5 bases remained unmatched. Germline V gene sequence: CDR1 ENHRY, CDR2 SYGVKD.

The V and J genes are TRBV18 and TRBJ1-2; D call uncertain. The CDR3 loop spans 13 amino acids. The V end lost 3 bases, the J end lost 0 bases, and 5 bases lay between the germline ends. Germline V gives CDR1 KGHSH, CDR2 LQKENI. CDR3 coding DNA: TGTGCCAGCTCACCCCAGGCTAACTATGGCTACACCTTC. Residues: CASSPQANYGYTF.

This sequence joins TRBV27 and TRBJ2-7; 9 bases are shared with TRBD1. V was pared by 5 bases and J by 3 bases, with 8 bases of the junction left unmatched. Germline V gene lookup returns CDR1 MNHEY and CDR2 SMNVEV (reference sequence). This CDR3 comprises 15 residues. The CDR3 sequence: CASSPGTGWGYEQYF. DNA of the CDR3: TGTGCCAGCAGTCCCGGGACAGGGTGGGGCTACGAGCAGTACTTC.

V is TRBV7-8 and J is TRBJ1-1, with TRBD1 matching 10 bases. Per the germline V gene, CDR1 is SGHVS and CDR2 is FQNEAQ. The CDR3 is made up of 16 amino acids. V lost 5 bases, J lost 7 bases, and 13 bases stayed unmatched. In DNA, the CDR3 is TGTGCCAGCAGCACGTCCCGCGGGACAGGGGAGGGTGAAGCTTTCTTT. Translated, it gives CASSTSRGTGEGEAFF. The complete variable domain, with remaining parts taken from reference TRBV7-8 and TRBJ1-1, reads GAGVSQSPRYKVAKRGQDVALRCDPISGHVSLFWYQQALGQGPEFLTYFQNEAQLDKSGLPSDRFFAERPEGSVSTLKIQRTQQEDSAVYLCASSTSRGTGEGEAFFGQGTRLTVV.

The chain employs TRBV11-2 and TRBJ1-1; unclear D gene. The CDR3 is 14 amino acids. The germline V gene encodes CDR1 SGHAT and CDR2 FQNNGV. V gave up 2 bases and J gave up 5 bases, with 12 bases separating them. CDR3 coding DNA: TGTGCCAGCAGCTTAACGGGTTGGGAGACTGAAGCTTTCTTT. It yields the protein CASSLTGWETEAFF.

This chain connects TRBV5-4 to TRBJ1-4; D is possibly TRBD1 (6 bases). CDR1 and CDR2 from the germline V gene are SGHNT and YYREEE (reference sequence). The CDR3 is 14 amino acids. Trimming took off 4 bases at V and 0 bases at J, with 7 bases between the two ends. The CDR3 sequence is CASSEGATNEKLFF. The CDR3 DNA is TGTGCCAGCAGCGAGGGGGCAACTAATGAAAAACTGTTTTTT.

The CDR3 here is CASSLAGGRNGELFF. In nucleotides, the CDR3 is TGCGCCAGCAGCTTAGCAGGGGGCCGGAACGGGGAGCTGTTTTTT. The rearrangement links TRBV5-1 to TRBJ2-2; 8 nucleotides agree with TRBD1. The germline V gene encodes CDR1 SGHRS and CDR2 YFSETQ. This CDR3 is built from 15 residues. The V gene end was trimmed by 2 bases and the J gene end by 7 bases; junction bases not matched to a gene: 7.

V is TRBV6-1 and J is TRBJ1-1, with D tentatively TRBD1 (5 bases). The V gene lost 3 bases and the J gene lost 8 bases, with 10 bases spanning the gap. The CDR3 spans 12 residues. Per germline, CDR1 MNHNS and CDR2 SASEGT. This CDR3 reads CASSEGRREAFF. In DNA form, the CDR3 reads TGTGCCAGCAGTGAGGGACGACGGGAAGCTTTCTTT.

The chain couples TRBV6-1 to TRBJ2-3; 8 nucleotides align to TRBD2. The CDR3 consists of 16 residues. With 4 bases clipped from V and 1 base from J, the junction kept 7 bases outside the gene matches. Looked up from germline, CDR1 is MNHNS and CDR2 is SASEGT. CDR3 in amino acids: CASSGSFGGGTDTQYF. The CDR3 DNA sequence: TGTGCCAGCAGTGGCTCTTTCGGGGGGGGCACAGATACGCAGTATTTT.

This chain joins TRBV19 and TRBJ2-5; 15 bases map to TRBD2. Trimming took 4 bases from V and 2 from J; bases not matched to a gene: 5. CDR3 length: 17 amino acids. Germline loops: CDR1 LNHDA, CDR2 SQIVND (reference sequence). DNA of the CDR3: TGTGCCAGTAGTACCGGACTAGCGGGAGGGTGGCAAGAGACCCAGTACTTC. It translates to CASSTGLAGGWQETQYF.

Comments on this clone: Other DNA sequences from this sample encode an identical CDR3 as well. Here the CDR3 DNA reads TGTGCCAGCAGTGATTCGGGGACTAGCGGCACAGATACGCAGTATTTT. This encodes CASSDSGTSGTDTQYF. V is TRBV6-4 and J is TRBJ2-3, with 10 bases identical to TRBD2. Germline V gene sequence: CDR1 MRHNA, CDR2 SNTAGT. This CDR3 is 16 amino acids long. V trimming: 3 bases; J trimming: 1 base; junction bases outside the gene matches: 4.

The chain recombines TRBV6-6 with TRBJ1-2, with TRBD1 matching over 7 bases. J gave up 6 bases and V 0 bases, and 4 bases lay outside the gene matches. Germline values: CDR1 MNHNY, CDR2 SVGAGI (reference sequence). The length of the CDR3 is 14 residues. CDR3 nucleotides: TGTGCCAGCAGTTACTCGTTTACAGGGGATGGCTACACCTTC. Protein: CASSYSFTGDGYTF.

The chain couples TRBV2 to TRBJ1-2, with D tentatively TRBD1 (6 bases). In germline, CDR1 is SNHLY, CDR2 FYNNEI. This CDR3 region has 13 residues. Trimming took 6 bases from V and 2 from J, leaving 10 bases between them. The CDR3 sequence: CASSGQQNYGYTF. CDR3 DNA: TGTGCCAGCAGCGGACAGCAGAACTATGGCTACACCTTC.

The V and J genes are TRBV5-1 and TRBJ1-2; 12 bases are shared with TRBD1. The trim removed 4 bases at V and 4 bases at J, leaving 5 bases unmatched. The CDR3 is 15 residues long. Germline values: CDR1 SGHRS, CDR2 YFSETQ. CDR3 residues: CASSTGTGGGYGYTF. CDR3 in DNA: TGCGCCAGCAGCACCGGGACAGGGGGCGGCTATGGCTACACCTTC. The full variable domain, completed using reference TRBV5-1 and TRBJ1-2, is KAGVTQTPRYLIKTRGQQVTLSCSPISGHRSVSWYQQTPGQGLQFLFEYFSETQRNKGNFPGRFSGRQFSNSRSEMNVSTLELGDSALYLCASSTGTGGGYGYTFGSGTRLTVV.

The V and J genes are TRBV2 and TRBJ1-1; 11 bases fit TRBD1. Trimming cost V 5 bases and J 4 bases; bases outside gene matches: 6. Germline V gene data show CDR1 as SNHLY and CDR2 as FYNNEI. The CDR3 is 15 residues long. DNA for the CDR3: TGTGCCAGCAGTCCCGGGACAGGGGGGGCCACTGAAGCTTTCTTT. Protein: CASSPGTGGATEAFF. The full variable domain, rest sourced from reference TRBV2 and TRBJ1-1, is EPEVTQTPSHQVTQMGQEVILRCVPISNHLYFYWYRQILGQKVEFLVSFYNNEISEKSEIFDDQFSVERPDGSNFTLKIRSTKLEDSAMYFCASSPGTGGATEAFFGQGTRLTVV.

The gene calls are TRBV2 and TRBJ2-2; 9 bases align to TRBD1. V lost 7 bases and J lost 0; bases outside the gene matches: 3. CDR3 length equals 15 residues. CDR1 is SNHLY, CDR2 FYNNEI, per germline. Here the CDR3 reads CASIRQGANTGELFF. CDR3 in DNA: TGTGCCAGCATCCGACAGGGGGCGAACACCGGGGAGCTGTTTTTT.

This rearrangement joins TRBV20-1 to TRBJ1-5, with D uncertain. The germline gives CDR1 DFQATT, CDR2 SNEGSKA (reference sequence). Trimming stripped 3 bases from V and 1 base from J, with 4 bases between. This CDR3 spans 12 amino acids. This CDR3 is CSASNSNQPQHF. The CDR3 region has the DNA TGCAGTGCTAGTAACAGCAATCAGCCCCAGCATTTT.

The gene calls are TRBV28 and TRBJ1-3, with D possibly TRBD1 on 6 matching bases. This CDR3 is built from 15 residues. CDR1 MDHEN and CDR2 SYDVKM come from the germline V gene. Trimming pared 4 bases from V and 0 bases from J, leaving 10 bases between. CDR3 residues: CASSSGQASGNTIYF. The DNA for the CDR3 is TGTGCCAGCAGTTCGGGACAAGCCTCTGGAAACACCATATATTTT.

Turning to this clone: The same CDR3 can be traced to other DNA sequences in this sample. The rearrangement links TRBV19 to TRBJ1-6; perhaps TRBD1 as D (6 bases). This CDR3 has 14 amino acids. V gave up 3 bases and J gave up 4 bases, with 7 bases separating them. The germline CDR1 and CDR2 sequences are LNHDA and SQIVND (reference sequence). CDR3 sequence: CASSIQGYNSPLHF. The DNA for the CDR3 is TGTGCCAGTAGTATCCAGGGGTATAATTCACCCCTCCACTTT.

The chain has TRBV7-9 and TRBJ1-1; no definite D call. V was shortened by 7 bases and J by 1 base, with 7 bases between the two germline ends. This CDR3 is 12 amino acids long. Germline lookup yields CDR1 SEHNR and CDR2 FQNEAQ (reference sequence). As DNA, the CDR3 is TGTGCCAGCAAAACAGAGAACACTGAAGCTTTCTTT. Protein: CASKTENTEAFF.

J is TRBJ2-1 and V is TRBV28, with D perhaps matching TRBD1 (6 bases). V lost 0 bases and J 10 bases, leaving 10 bases between the germline ends. The germline V gene has CDR1 MDHEN and CDR2 SYDVKM. The CDR3 contains 13 residues. The CDR3 loop reads CASSLWTGYEQFF. The CDR3, as DNA: TGTGCCAGCAGTTTATGGACAGGTTACGAGCAGTTCTTC.

V usage is TRBV23-1 and J usage is TRBJ2-6; 10 nucleotides line up with TRBD1. TRBV23-1 is reported as an ORF; its role is uncertain. The CDR3 is 14 amino acids. Trimming cost V 9 bases and J 2 bases; bases outside gene matches: 1. CDR3 in amino acids: CARTGGPGANVLTF. The DNA of the CDR3 is TGCGCCAGGACAGGGGGCCCTGGGGCCAACGTCCTGACTTTC.

The rearrangement links TRBV21-1 to TRBJ2-1; TRBD2 reflects the table's D call only, with no check against the DNA. TRBV21-1 is listed as a pseudogene. This CDR3 has 15 amino acids. In nucleotides, the CDR3 is TGTGCCAGCAGCAAATCGGGGAGCTCCTACAATGAGCAGTTCTTC. As protein: CASSKSGSSYNEQFF.

This rearrangement joins TRBV7-2 to TRBJ2-7, with 11 nucleotides matching TRBD2. This CDR3 is built from 15 residues. Looked up from germline, CDR1 is SGHTA and CDR2 is FQGNSA. With 5 bases clipped from V and 3 bases from J, the junction kept 6 bases outside the gene matches. CDR3 nucleotides: TGTGCCAGCAGCCCATTCCTAGCGGGGGGCTACGAGCAGTACTTC. Translating it yields CASSPFLAGGYEQYF.

The CDR3 nucleotides are TGTGCCTGGGAGACTAGCGGGAGTGGCGAGCAGTACTTC. This translates into CAWETSGSGEQYF. This rearrangement joins TRBV30 to TRBJ2-7, with 12 positions matching TRBD2. CDR3 length equals 13 residues. The trim removed 5 bases at V and 6 bases at J, leaving 5 bases unmatched. Germline V gives CDR1 GTSNPN, CDR2 SVGIG (reference sequence).

The V call is TRBV12-5, the J call TRBJ2-5; D ambiguous. This CDR3 spans 11 amino acids. With 5 bases removed from V and 3 bases from J, the gap between germline ends came to 4 bases. The V gene's germline CDR1 is LGHNT and CDR2 FRNRAP. This chain's CDR3 is CASGVEETQYF. For the CDR3, the DNA is TGTGCTAGTGGTGTGGAAGAGACCCAGTACTTC.

The chain carries TRBV7-9 and TRBJ2-3, with unresolved D. Looked up from germline, CDR1 is SEHNR and CDR2 is FQNEAQ (reference sequence). V was shortened by 3 bases and J by 0 bases, with 7 bases between the two germline ends. The CDR3 is 14 residues long. The CDR3 sequence: CASSLMQSTDTQYF. CDR3 bases: TGTGCCAGCAGCTTGATGCAGAGCACAGATACGCAGTATTTT. The full variable domain, completed using reference TRBV7-9 and TRBJ2-3, is DTGVSQNPRHKITKRGQNVTFRCDPISEHNRLYWYRQTLGQGPEFLTYFQNEAQLEKSRLLSDRFSAERPKGSFSTLEIQRTEQGDSAMYLCASSLMQSTDTQYFGPGTRLTVL.

The V and J genes are TRBV9 and TRBJ1-2, with D perhaps matching TRBD1 (5 bases). Germline CDR1 SGDLS, CDR2 YYNGEE. The CDR3 consists of 13 residues. Trimming left V 0 bases short and J 6 bases short, with 9 bases between. The CDR3 region has the DNA TGTGCCAGCAGCGTAGGGGTCAGGGATGGCTACACCTTC. The encoded protein is CASSVGVRDGYTF.